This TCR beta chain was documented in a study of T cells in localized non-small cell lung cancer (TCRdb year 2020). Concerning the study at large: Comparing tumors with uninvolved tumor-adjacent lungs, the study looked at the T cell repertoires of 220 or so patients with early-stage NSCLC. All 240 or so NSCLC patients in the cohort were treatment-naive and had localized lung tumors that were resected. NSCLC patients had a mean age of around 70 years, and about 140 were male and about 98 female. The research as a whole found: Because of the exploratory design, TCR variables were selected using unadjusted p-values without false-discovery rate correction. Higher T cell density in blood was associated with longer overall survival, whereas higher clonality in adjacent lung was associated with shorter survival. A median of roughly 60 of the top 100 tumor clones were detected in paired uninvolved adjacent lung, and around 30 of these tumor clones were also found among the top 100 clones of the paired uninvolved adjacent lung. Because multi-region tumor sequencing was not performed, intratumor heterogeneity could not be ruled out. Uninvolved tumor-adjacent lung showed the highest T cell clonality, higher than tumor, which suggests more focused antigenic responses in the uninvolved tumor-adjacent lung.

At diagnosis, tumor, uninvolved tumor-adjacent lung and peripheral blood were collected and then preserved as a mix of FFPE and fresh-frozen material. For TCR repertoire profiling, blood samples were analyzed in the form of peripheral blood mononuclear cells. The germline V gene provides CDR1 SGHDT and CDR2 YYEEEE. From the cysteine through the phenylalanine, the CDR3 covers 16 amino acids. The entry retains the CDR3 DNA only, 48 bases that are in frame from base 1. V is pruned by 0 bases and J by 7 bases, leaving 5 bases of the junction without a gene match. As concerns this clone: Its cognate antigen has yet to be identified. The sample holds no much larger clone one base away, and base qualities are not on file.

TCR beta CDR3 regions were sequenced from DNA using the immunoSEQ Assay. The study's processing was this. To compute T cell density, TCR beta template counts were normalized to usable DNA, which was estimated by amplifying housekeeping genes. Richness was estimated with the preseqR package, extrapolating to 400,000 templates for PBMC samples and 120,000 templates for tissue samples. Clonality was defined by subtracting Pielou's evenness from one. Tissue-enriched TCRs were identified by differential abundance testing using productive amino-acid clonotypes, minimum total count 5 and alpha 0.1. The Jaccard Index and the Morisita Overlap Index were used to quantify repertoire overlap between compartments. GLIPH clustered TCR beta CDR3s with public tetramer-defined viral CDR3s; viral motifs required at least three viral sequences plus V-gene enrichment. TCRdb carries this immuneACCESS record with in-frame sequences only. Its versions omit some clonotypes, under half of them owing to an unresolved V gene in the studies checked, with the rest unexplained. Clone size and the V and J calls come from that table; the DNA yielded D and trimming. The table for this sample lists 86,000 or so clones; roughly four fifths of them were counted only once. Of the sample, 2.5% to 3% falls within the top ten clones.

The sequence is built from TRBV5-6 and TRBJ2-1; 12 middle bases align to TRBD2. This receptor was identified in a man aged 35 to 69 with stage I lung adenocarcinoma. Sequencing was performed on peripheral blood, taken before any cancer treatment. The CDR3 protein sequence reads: CASSLGLAGVANEQFF. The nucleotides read TGTGCCAGCAGCTTGGGACTAGCGGGAGTGGCGAATGAGCAGTTCTTC.